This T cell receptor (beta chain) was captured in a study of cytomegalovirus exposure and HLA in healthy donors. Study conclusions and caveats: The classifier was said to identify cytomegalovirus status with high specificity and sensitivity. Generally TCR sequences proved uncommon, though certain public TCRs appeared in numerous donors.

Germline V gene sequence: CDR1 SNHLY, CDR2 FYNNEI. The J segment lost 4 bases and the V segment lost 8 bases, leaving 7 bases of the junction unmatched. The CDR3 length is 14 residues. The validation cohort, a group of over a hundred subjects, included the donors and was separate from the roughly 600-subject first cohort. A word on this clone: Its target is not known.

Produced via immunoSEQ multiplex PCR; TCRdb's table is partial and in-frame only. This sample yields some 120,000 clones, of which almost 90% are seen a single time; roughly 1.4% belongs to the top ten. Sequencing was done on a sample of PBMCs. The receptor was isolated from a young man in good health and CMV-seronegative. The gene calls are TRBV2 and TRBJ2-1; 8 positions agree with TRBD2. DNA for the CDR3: TGTGCCAGCCGGTTGGCGGGGGGATACAATGAGCAGTTCTTC. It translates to CASRLAGGYNEQFF.